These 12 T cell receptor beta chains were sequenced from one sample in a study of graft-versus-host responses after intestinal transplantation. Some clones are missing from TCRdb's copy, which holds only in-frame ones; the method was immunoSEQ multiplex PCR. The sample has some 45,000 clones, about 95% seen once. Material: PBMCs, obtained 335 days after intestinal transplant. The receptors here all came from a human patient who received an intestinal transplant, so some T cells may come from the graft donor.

The chain's CDR3 is CASSIVGGSFAYGYTF. CDR3 sequence (DNA): TGTGCCAGTAGTATAGTAGGAGGCAGTTTCGCCTATGGCTACACCTTC. The chain has TRBV19 and TRBJ1-2, with D uncertain. Looked up from germline, CDR1 is LNHDA and CDR2 is SQIVND (reference sequence). Trimming took 1 base from V and 4 from J, leaving 16 bases between them. The CDR3 is made up of 16 amino acids.

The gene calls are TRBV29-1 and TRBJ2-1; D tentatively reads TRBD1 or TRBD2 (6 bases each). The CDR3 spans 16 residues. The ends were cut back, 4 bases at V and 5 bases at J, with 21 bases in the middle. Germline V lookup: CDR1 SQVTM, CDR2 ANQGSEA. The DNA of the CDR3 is TGCAGCGTTGGCGGACTTAGGGGGACGGGGGACAATGAGCAGTTCTTC. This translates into CSVGGLRGTGDNEQFF.

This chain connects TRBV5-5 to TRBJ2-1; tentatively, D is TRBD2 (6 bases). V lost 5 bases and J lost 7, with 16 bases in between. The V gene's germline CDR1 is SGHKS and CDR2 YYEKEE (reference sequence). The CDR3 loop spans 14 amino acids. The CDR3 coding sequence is TGTGCCAGCAGGTCGGGAGTTGAAAGGAATGAGCAGTTCTTC. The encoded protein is CASRSGVERNEQFF.

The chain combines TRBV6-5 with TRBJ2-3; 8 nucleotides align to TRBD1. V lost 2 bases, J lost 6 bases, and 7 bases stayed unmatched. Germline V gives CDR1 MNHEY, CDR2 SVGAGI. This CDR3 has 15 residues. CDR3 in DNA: TGTGCCAGCAGTTACCCAAGCAGGGGGCTGGATACGCAGTATTTT. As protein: CASSYPSRGLDTQYF.

Here the CDR3 reads CATSREATVSSYEQYF. The CDR3 DNA reads as TGTGCCACCAGCAGAGAGGCGACCGTTAGTTCCTACGAGCAGTACTTC. The chain has TRBV15 and TRBJ2-7, with unresolved D. The germline CDR1 and CDR2 sequences are LNHNV and YYDKDF (reference sequence). V shed 0 bases and J shed 1 base, with 13 bases lying between them. This CDR3 region has 16 residues. Full variable domain (missing parts from reference TRBV15 and TRBJ2-7): DAMVIQNPRYQVTQFGKPVTLSCSQTLNHNVMYWYQQKSSQAPKLLFHYYDKDFNNEADTPDNFQSRRPNTSFCFLDIRSPGLGDTAMYLCATSREATVSSYEQYFGPGTRLTVT.

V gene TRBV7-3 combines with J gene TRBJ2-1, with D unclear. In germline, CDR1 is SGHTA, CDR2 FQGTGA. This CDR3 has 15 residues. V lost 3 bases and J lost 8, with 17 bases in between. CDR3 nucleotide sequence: TGTGCCAGCAGCTTCGGTAACGGAGCCCCCGATGAGCAGTTCTTC. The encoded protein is CASSFGNGAPDEQFF. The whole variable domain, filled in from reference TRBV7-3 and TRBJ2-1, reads GAGVSQTPSNKVTEKGKYVELRCDPISGHTALYWYRQSLGQGPEFLIYFQGTGAADDSGLPNDRFFAVRPEGSVSTLKIQRTERGDSAVYLCASSFGNGAPDEQFFGPGTRLTVL.

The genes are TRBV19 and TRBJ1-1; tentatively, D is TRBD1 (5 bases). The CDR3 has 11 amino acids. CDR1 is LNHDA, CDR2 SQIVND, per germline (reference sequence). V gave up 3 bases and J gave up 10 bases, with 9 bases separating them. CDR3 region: CASSMTGGAFF. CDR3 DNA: TGTGCCAGTAGTATGACCGGGGGAGCTTTCTTT.

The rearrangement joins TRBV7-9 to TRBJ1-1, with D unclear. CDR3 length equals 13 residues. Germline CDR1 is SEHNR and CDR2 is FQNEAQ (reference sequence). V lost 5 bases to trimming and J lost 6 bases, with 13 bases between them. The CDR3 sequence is CASSLFDHPEAFF. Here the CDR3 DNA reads TGTGCCAGCAGCCTGTTTGATCATCCTGAAGCTTTCTTT.

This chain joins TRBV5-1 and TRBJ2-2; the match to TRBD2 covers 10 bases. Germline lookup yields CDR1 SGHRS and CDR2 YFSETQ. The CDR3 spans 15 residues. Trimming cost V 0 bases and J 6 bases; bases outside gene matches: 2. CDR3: CASSLAAGGPGELFF. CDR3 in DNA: TGCGCCAGCAGCTTGGCAGCGGGGGGGCCCGGGGAGCTGTTTTTT.

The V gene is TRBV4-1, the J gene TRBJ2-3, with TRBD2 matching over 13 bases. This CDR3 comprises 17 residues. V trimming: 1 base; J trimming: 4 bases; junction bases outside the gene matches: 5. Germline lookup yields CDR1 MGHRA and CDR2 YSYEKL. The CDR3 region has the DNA TGCGCCAGCAGCCAAGTGGGAACTAGCGGGAGGGCAGATACGCAGTATTTT. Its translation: CASSQVGTSGRADTQYF.

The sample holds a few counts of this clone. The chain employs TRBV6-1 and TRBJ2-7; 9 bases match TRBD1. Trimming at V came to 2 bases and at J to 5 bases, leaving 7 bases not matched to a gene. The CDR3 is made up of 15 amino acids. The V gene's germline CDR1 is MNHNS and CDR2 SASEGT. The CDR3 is CASSEYGTGLDEQYF. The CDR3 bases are TGTGCCAGCAGTGAATATGGGACAGGGTTAGACGAGCAGTACTTC.

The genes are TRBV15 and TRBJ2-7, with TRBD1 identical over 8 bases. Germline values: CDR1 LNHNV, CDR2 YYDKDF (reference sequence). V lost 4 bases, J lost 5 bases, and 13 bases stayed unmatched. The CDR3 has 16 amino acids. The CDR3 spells CATSIRFGQGGHEQYF. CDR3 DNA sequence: TGTGCCACCAGCATAAGATTTGGACAGGGCGGTCACGAGCAGTACTTC.